This entry describes one TCR beta chain. The antigen is undetermined. This specimen belongs to a study of shared clonotypes between healthy human individuals. This CDR3 is 12 amino acids long. The germline gives CDR1 SEHNR, CDR2 FQNEAQ (reference sequence). Between the trimmed V and J ends, which lost 5 bases and 5 bases, there was a span of 7 bases. Study results and limitations: The study's rarefaction showed incomplete sorted-subset sequencing despite large depth.

Terminally differentiated effector memory CD45RA+ cells were left out of the naive CD8 fraction, which was CD45RO-negative and positively selected for CCR7. Authors' data handling: Sequence data from immunoSEQ were junction-only and lacked quality scores; consequently, filtering differed. Libraries were prepared by immunoSEQ multiplex PCR; TCRdb keeps only in-frame clonotypes and omits some of them. V and J calls and clone size are as listed in that table; D and trimming were resolved from the DNA. This table has 800,000 or so clones, about 96% appearing once. The receptor comes from a man younger than 45 in good health. Material: naive CD8+ T cells sorted from blood. V gene TRBV7-9 combines with J gene TRBJ1-5, with D unclear. CDR3 DNA sequence: TGTGCCAGCAGCGACGGAGATCAGCCCCAGCATTTT. It yields the protein CASSDGDQPQHF.